A selection of T cell receptor beta chains follows, all from one sample in a study of T cell changes during pregnancy in multiple sclerosis. Assay used: immunoSEQ multiplex PCR; TCRdb lists only in-frame clones, some missing. The data show approximately 63,000 clones, about 92% seen once. This sample comprised peripheral blood, obtained in the third trimester of pregnancy. The receptors were sampled from a female donor in good health, enrolled as a control in a pregnancy study. Both conserved end residues are part of each CDR3. A D gene is named only where the DNA matches it firmly. For some rows the clone size is stated as once, few or many, or as a class when expanded; others skip it.

cdr3_nt cdr3_aa clone_size v_call d_call j_call
TGTGCCAGCAGCCAAGATTATCAGGGATCCTACGAGCAGTACTTC CASSQDYQGSYEQYF . TRBV4-2 . TRBJ2-7
TGTGCCAGCAGCCGATGGACTAGCGAACGCGAACAGTTCTTC CASSRWTSEREQFF once TRBV7-2 TRBD2 TRBJ2-1
TGTGCCAGCAGCCAAGCCGGGGAGTGGCAGTACTTC CASSQAGEWQYF . TRBV4-2 . TRBJ2-5
TGCAGGACAGGGTCCGGAGAAAAACTGTTTTTT CRTGSGEKLFF . TRBV20-1 TRBD1 TRBJ1-4
TGTGCCATCAGGGGGAGCTATGGCTACACCTTC CAIRGSYGYTF . TRBV10-3 . TRBJ1-2
TGTGCCAGCAGCTTAGGACTAACCGTGAACACCGGGGAGCTGTTTTTT CASSLGLTVNTGELFF . TRBV7-2 . TRBJ2-2
TGTGCCAGCAGCTTATATCCGGACAGTGTTATTAAAGGCAATCAGCCCCAGCATTTT CASSLYPDSVIKGNQPQHF . TRBV7-9 . TRBJ1-5
TGTGCCAGCAGCTTGGCACAGGGAAAGGGCTACACCTTC CASSLAQGKGYTF . TRBV5-6 . TRBJ1-2
TGCGCCAGCAGCTCCATGGCGGGACTAGCGGGAGGCCCCGCCGGGGAGCTGTTTTTT CASSSMAGLAGGPAGELFF . TRBV5-1 TRBD2 TRBJ2-2
TGTGCTAGCAGCACCGGGACAGGGGGCTACGAGCAGTACTTC CASSTGTGGYEQYF . TRBV7-7 TRBD1 TRBJ2-7
TGTGCCAGCAGCTTACTTAGCGGGAGGTACACAGATACGCAGTATTTT CASSLLSGRYTDTQYF . TRBV7-9 TRBD2 TRBJ2-3
TGTGCCTGTCTAGCGGGAGTTCGCGAGCAGTACTTC CACLAGVREQYF . TRBV30 TRBD2 TRBJ2-7
TGTGCCAGCAGCTCACAGGGTTACGAGCAGTACTTC CASSSQGYEQYF . TRBV13 . TRBJ2-7
TGTGCCAGCAGCTTACGGTTAGCGGGAGGTAACGAGCAGTACTTC CASSLRLAGGNEQYF once TRBV7-3 TRBD2 TRBJ2-7
TGTGCCAGCAGCTTTGGGGGAGGATCGCCAAATGAGCAGTTCTTC CASSFGGGSPNEQFF . TRBV5-4 . TRBJ2-1
TGTGCCAGCAGCGGACAGGGGGCGTCGAACACTGAAGCTTTCTTT CASSGQGASNTEAFF . TRBV13 TRBD1 TRBJ1-1
TGTGCCAGCAGTCTAGGGAGGCCTAGCACAGATACGCAGTATTTT CASSLGRPSTDTQYF . TRBV2 . TRBJ2-3
TGTGCCAGCAGTGAAAGATGGCCGAGCAATCAGCCCCAGCATTTT CASSERWPSNQPQHF . TRBV2 . TRBJ1-5
TGTGCCAGCAGCTACGGCTACTACTACGAGCAGTACTTC CASSYGYYYEQYF . TRBV5-4 . TRBJ2-7
TGTGCCAGCAGCTTTAGTGCTGTCGCCGGGACTAGCTTCGTCGGCGAGCAGTACTTC CASSFSAVAGTSFVGEQYF . TRBV11-2 TRBD2 TRBJ2-7
TGTGCCAGCAGCTTCGTAGCGGACAATGAGCAGTTCTTC CASSFVADNEQFF . TRBV11-1 . TRBJ2-1
TGCGCCAGCAGCCAAGATCCCAGCGGCTCGTCCTACGAGCAGTACTTC CASSQDPSGSSYEQYF once TRBV4-3 . TRBJ2-7
TGTGCCAGCTCAGGCCGGGAAGGGGAGACCCAGTACTTC CASSGREGETQYF . TRBV18 . TRBJ2-5
TGCGCCAGCAGCCAAGATCGGGGGGAGGCTAGCGGGAAGGGAGATACGCAGTATTTT CASSQDRGEASGKGDTQYF . TRBV4-3 TRBD2 TRBJ2-3
TGTGCCAGCAGTTACTCGACGTCGGGGATTAACTATGGCTACACCTTC CASSYSTSGINYGYTF . TRBV6-5 . TRBJ1-2